This TCR beta chain was sequenced in a study of T cells in Graves' hyperthyroidism and ophthalmopathy. There are many counts of this clonotype. This CDR3 is 15 amino acids long. Germline V lookup: CDR1 SGHRS, CDR2 YFSETQ. The junction had 10 bases not matched to a gene; V was cut back by 4 bases and J by 4 bases. RNA transcripts yielded amplified TCR beta CDR3 regions. HTBI primers were used for first-round RT-PCR of the TCR CDR3. MiXCR, applied by TCRdb to the multiplex PCR reads, yields one record per CDR3 protein. The sample contains over 300,000 distinct CDR3 sequences, 14% of which appear only once.

The chain combines TRBV5-1 with TRBJ2-7, with 8 bases aligning to TRBD2. The sequence derives from a woman in her fifties or sixties with Graves' hyperthyroidism. What was sequenced was blood. CDR3 region: CASSTGPSGQYEQYF. Here the CDR3 DNA reads TGCGCCAGCAGCACCGGTCCTAGCGGGCAATACGAGCAGTACTTC.